This TCR beta chain was profiled in a study of Graves' ophthalmopathy and Graves' hyperthyroidism. Study-wide findings and caveats: Appearing in blood as well were most expanded thyroid clonotypes above 0.001 frequency. Classification of ophthalmopathy versus stable hyperthyroidism by a 13-signature model yielded around 88% sensitivity and roughly 81% specificity.

V was cut by 10 bases and J by 0 bases, with 1 base left in between. This CDR3 contains 10 residues. Germline assignment: CDR1 WSHSY and CDR2 SAAADI. Points on this clonotype: The antigen remains undetermined.

Reliance was placed on clinical symptoms, serum thyroxine, TRAb, thyroid ultrasound and orbital computed tomography for diagnosis. Amplified TCR beta CDR3 regions were obtained using RNA transcripts as template. The workflow started with a first-round RT-PCR run with HTBI primers and then moved on to a second-round multiplex PCR. TCRdb reprocessed the multiplex PCR reads with MiXCR, giving one entry per CDR3 protein. This table has some 15,000 distinct CDR3 sequences, 50% appearing once. The chain employs TRBV10-2 and TRBJ2-1; D is unresolved. The clonotype originates from a woman aged 25-40 years with Graves' ophthalmopathy. The sample was peripheral blood. CDR3 DNA: TGCGCCAACTCCTACAATGAGCAGTTCTTC. Protein product: CANSYNEQFF.